This T cell receptor (beta chain) was sequenced during a study of long-term antiretroviral therapy in people with HIV. Regarding the study as a whole: HIV repertoires showed narrower CDR3 length ranges than controls. ART preceded a rise in diversity that nonetheless stayed lower than in transplant donor controls.

Worth noting for this clone: The antigen is not known.

Trimming removed 4 bases from V and 2 bases from J; junction bases left unmatched: 11. This CDR3 has 18 amino acids. CDR1 SGHRS and CDR2 YFSETQ come from the germline V gene. At the survey level, the v3.0 immunoSEQ assay was run. This table comes from immunoSEQ multiplex PCR, and its TCRdb copy is limited to in-frame clones, with some not included. The sample consists of roughly 15,000 clones, about 80% of them appearing once. This TCR came from a man aged 35 to 55 with HIV. The source material was unsorted PBMCs, sampled 3.2 years before starting antiretroviral therapy. V gene TRBV5-1 combines with J gene TRBJ2-6; 8 nucleotides match TRBD1. Written as DNA, the CDR3 is TGCGCCAGCAGCCAGACCTCGGCAGGGGGCGCTGGGGCCAACGTCCTGACTTTC. It is translated as CASSQTSAGGAGANVLTF.